What follows are 14 T cell receptor beta chains derived from one specimen sequenced in a study of shared clonotypes between healthy human individuals. Here immunoSEQ multiplex PCR was the method, and the copy in TCRdb shows in-frame clones only, minus some. The table shows 2,500,000 or so clones, with 92% occurring only once. The sample taken for sequencing was naive CD4+ T cells from PBMCs. Subset meaning: CD45RA+ positively selected. The receptors were gathered from a man younger than 35 in good health. Some clones in this sample may be carry-over from other donors' samples.

The V and J genes are TRBV18 and TRBJ2-6, with 8 bases identical to TRBD2. CDR3 size: 18 residues. The germline V gene encodes CDR1 KGHSH and CDR2 LQKENI. V was pared by 2 bases and J by 0 bases, with 6 bases of the junction left unmatched. CDR3 in amino acids: CASSPGGGGPSGANVLTF. The CDR3 nucleotides read TGTGCCAGCTCACCAGGGGGCGGGGGGCCCTCTGGGGCCAACGTCCTGACTTTC.

Turning to this clone: Distinct nucleotide sequences in the sample also encode this CDR3. The rearrangement joins TRBV5-1 to TRBJ2-7; 8 bases fit TRBD2. Per germline, CDR1 SGHRS and CDR2 YFSETQ. The CDR3 is made up of 14 amino acids. V shed 2 bases and J 4 bases; nucleotides not matched to a gene: 5. CDR3: CASSFSGSPYEQYF. CDR3 nucleotides: TGCGCCAGCAGCTTCAGCGGGAGCCCTTACGAGCAGTACTTC.

This rearrangement joins TRBV5-4 to TRBJ2-5; perhaps TRBD2 as D (6 bases). V lost 0 bases and J 4 bases, leaving 10 bases between the germline ends. The CDR3 runs to 14 residues. The V gene's germline CDR1 is SGHNT and CDR2 YYREEE (reference sequence). CDR3 in amino acids: CASSLAGSGETQYF. CDR3 DNA sequence: TGTGCCAGCAGCTTGGCTGGTAGCGGAGAGACCCAGTACTTC.

V and J are TRBV2 and TRBJ2-7; 9 bases align to TRBD1. J was trimmed by 0 bases and V by 7 bases; bases with no gene match: 7. Germline lookup yields CDR1 SNHLY and CDR2 FYNNEI. This CDR3 spans 15 amino acids. The CDR3 protein is CASILGQGSSYEQYF. CDR3 sequence (DNA): TGTGCCAGCATCCTCGGACAGGGGTCCTCCTACGAGCAGTACTTC.

J is TRBJ2-3 and V is TRBV7-9; D may be TRBD1 (5 bases). With 7 bases removed from V and 0 bases from J, the gap between germline ends came to 14 bases. Germline loops: CDR1 SEHNR, CDR2 FQNEAQ (reference sequence). This CDR3 is 15 amino acids long. The CDR3 loop is CASTMGQGSTDTQYF. DNA for the CDR3: TGTGCCAGCACCATGGGCCAGGGCAGCACAGATACGCAGTATTTT.

The chain is built from TRBV5-1 and TRBJ2-2; TRBD2 agrees at 8 bases. Trimming took 5 bases from V and 7 from J; bases not matched to a gene: 7. CDR3 size: 14 residues. Germline loops: CDR1 SGHRS, CDR2 YFSETQ. The CDR3 is CASRSGSEVGELFF. The CDR3 region has the DNA TGCGCCAGCAGAAGCGGGAGTGAGGTCGGGGAGCTGTTTTTT.

As concerns this clone: This sample includes further DNA sequences coding for the same CDR3. V gene TRBV5-1 combines with J gene TRBJ2-5; D is possibly TRBD2 (6 bases). The CDR3 is 14 residues long. The germline V and J ends were trimmed by 4 bases and 1 base, with 11 bases remaining between them. Germline V gene lookup returns CDR1 SGHRS and CDR2 YFSETQ. CDR3 in DNA: TGCGCCAGCAGCCGCACCGGGAGCCAAGAGACCCAGTACTTC. Protein product: CASSRTGSQETQYF.

J is TRBJ1-2 and V is TRBV9; 9 bases fit TRBD1. Germline V gives CDR1 SGDLS, CDR2 YYNGEE. The CDR3 runs 16 residues. With 7 bases clipped from V and 2 bases from J, the junction kept 12 bases outside the gene matches. CDR3 region: CASSRTGQGSNYGYTF. CDR3 in DNA: TGTGCCAGCTCCCGTACGGGACAGGGATCGAACTATGGCTACACCTTC.

Worth noting for this clone: Additional DNA sequences in this sample encode the identical CDR3. The chain couples TRBV18 to TRBJ2-1, with 8 nucleotides matching TRBD1. The CDR3 runs to 15 residues. V was pared by 3 bases and J by 1 base, with 2 bases of the junction left unmatched. CDR1 and CDR2 (germline): KGHSH, LQKENI. CDR3 bases: TGTGCCAGCTCACCGAGACAGGGGTCCTACAATGAGCAGTTCTTC. This translates into CASSPRQGSYNEQFF.

The chain has TRBV7-8 and TRBJ2-6; weak D call: TRBD1 (5 bases). There are 16 residues in the CDR3. Trimming took 4 bases from V and 3 from J, leaving 13 bases between them. The germline V gene encodes CDR1 SGHVS and CDR2 FQNEAQ. CDR3 loop: CASSSWGPSGANVLTF. The CDR3 DNA reads as TGTGCCAGCAGCTCTTGGGGCCCGAGTGGGGCCAACGTCCTGACTTTC.

This clone was seen a single time. For the CDR3, the DNA is TGTGCCAGTAGTTACGGCAGGGTCGACGGGGGCTACACCTTC. Amino acid sequence: CASSYGRVDGGYTF. The chain joins TRBV19 to TRBJ1-2; possible D gene TRBD1, 5 bases. The CDR3 is made up of 14 amino acids. CDR1 is LNHDA, CDR2 SQIVND, per germline (reference sequence). Trimming stripped 5 bases from V and 8 bases from J, with 18 bases between.

This rearrangement joins TRBV2 to TRBJ1-5, with D possibly being TRBD1 (5 bases). V lost 1 base, J lost 4 bases, and 11 bases lay in between. Germline V gives CDR1 SNHLY, CDR2 FYNNEI. CDR3 size: 15 residues. CDR3 sequence reads: CASSEDTAGNQPQHF. As DNA, the CDR3 is TGTGCCAGCAGTGAAGATACGGCAGGGAATCAGCCCCAGCATTTT.

This clone appeared a single time. The chain joins TRBV25-1 to TRBJ2-7, with 12 bases matching TRBD1. V gave up 4 bases and J gave up 6 bases; unmatched junction bases: 7. The germline CDR1 and CDR2 sequences are MGHDK and SYGVNS. The CDR3 totals 15 residues. DNA for the CDR3: TGTGCCAGCAGTGCCCCGGGGGACAGGGGGCGCGAGCAGTACTTC. It translates to CASSAPGDRGREQYF.

The chain joins TRBV19 to TRBJ1-5, with no clear D. The germline gives CDR1 LNHDA, CDR2 SQIVND (reference sequence). This CDR3 is 11 amino acids long. The CDR3 DNA reads TGTCCGCCGCATAGCAATCAGCCCCAGCATTTT. It is translated as CPPHSNQPQHF.